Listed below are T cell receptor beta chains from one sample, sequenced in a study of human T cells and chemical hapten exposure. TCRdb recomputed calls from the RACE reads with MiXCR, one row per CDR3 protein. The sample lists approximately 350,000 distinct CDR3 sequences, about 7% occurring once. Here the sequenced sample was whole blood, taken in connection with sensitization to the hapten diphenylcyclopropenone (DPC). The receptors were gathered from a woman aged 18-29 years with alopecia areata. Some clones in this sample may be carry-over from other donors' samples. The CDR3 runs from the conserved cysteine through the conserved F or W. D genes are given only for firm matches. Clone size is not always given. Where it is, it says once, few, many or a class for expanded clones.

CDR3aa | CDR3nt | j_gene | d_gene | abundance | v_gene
CASSFPSGGAGDTQYF | TGCGCCAGCAGCTTCCCCAGCGGGGGGGCAGGAGATACGCAGTATTTT | TRBJ2-3 | TRBD2 | NA | TRBV5-1
CASSPMIPTSYEQYF | TGTGCCAGCAGCCCGATGATCCCAACGTCCTACGAGCAGTACTTC | TRBJ2-7 | NA | NA | TRBV6-2/TRBV6-3
CSAGGGGTEAFF | TGCAGTGCCGGCGGTGGAGGTACTGAAGCTTTCTTT | TRBJ1-1 | NA | few | TRBV20-1
CASKQGAGTDTQYF | TGTGCCAGCAAACAGGGGGCAGGCACAGATACGCAGTATTTT | TRBJ2-3 | TRBD1 | few | TRBV27
CASSLGWTVVNGYTF | TGTGCCAGCAGCTTAGGGTGGACAGTCGTTAATGGCTACACCTTC | TRBJ1-2 | NA | few | TRBV7-2
CASSLDTGELFF | TGTGCCAGCAGCTTGGACACCGGGGAGCTGTTTTTT | TRBJ2-2 | NA | many | TRBV7-9
CASNLKGAADTQYF | TGTGCCAGCAACCTAAAGGGGGCCGCAGATACGCAGTATTTT | TRBJ2-3 | TRBD1 | many | TRBV11-1
CASSLVTGVYNEQFF | TGTGCCAGCAGCTTAGTTACGGGGGTTTACAATGAGCAGTTCTTC | TRBJ2-1 | NA | NA | TRBV7-8
CASSPDSRETQYF | TGCGCCAGCAGCCCAGACTCGAGGGAGACCCAGTACTTC | TRBJ2-5 | NA | many | TRBV4-1
CASSDASYEQYF | TGTGCCAGCAGCGACGCCTCCTACGAGCAGTACTTC | TRBJ2-7 | NA | few | TRBV7-9
CASSFNGQETQYF | TGTGCCAGCAGCTTTAACGGGCAAGAGACCCAGTACTTC | TRBJ2-5 | NA | many | TRBV7-2
CASSLLMGHNSYNEQFF | TGTGCCAGCAGCTTATTGATGGGACATAACTCCTACAATGAGCAGTTCTTC | TRBJ2-1 | NA | few | TRBV7-9
CSWGQGVDQPQHF | TGCAGCTGGGGACAGGGTGTTGATCAGCCCCAGCATTTT | TRBJ1-5 | TRBD1 | few | TRBV29-1
CASSESSAGNQPQHF | TGCGCCAGCAGTGAGTCGTCAGCGGGCAATCAGCCCCAGCATTTT | TRBJ1-5 | NA | NA | TRBV10-2
CASSIVYHYGYTF | TGTGCCAGTAGTATAGTTTACCACTATGGCTACACCTTC | TRBJ1-2 | NA | NA | TRBV19
CASSPWTVDTQYF | TGTGCCAGCAGTCCCTGGACGGTAGATACGCAGTATTTT | TRBJ2-3 | NA | many | TRBV27
CASSHTGRGSLSYEQYF | TGTGCCAGCAGCCATACCGGACGGGGATCCCTTTCCTACGAGCAGTACTTC | TRBJ2-7 | NA | NA | TRBV13
CASSGAALYGYTF | TGTGCCAGCAGTGGGGCCGCTCTTTATGGCTACACCTTC | TRBJ1-2 | NA | few | TRBV7-9
CASTVWPGGVETQYF | TGTGCCAGTACCGTATGGCCAGGGGGCGTGGAGACCCAGTACTTC | TRBJ2-5 | TRBD1 | NA | TRBV27
CASSLWGAGETQYF | TGTGCCAGCAGTTTATGGGGAGCGGGAGAGACCCAGTACTTC | TRBJ2-5 | NA | few | TRBV27
CASSAKRHYGYTF | TGTGCCAGCAGTGCAAAAAGACACTATGGCTACACCTTC | TRBJ1-2 | NA | NA | TRBV25-1
CASSPQRRGTQYF | TGTGCCAGCAGCCCTCAAAGGCGCGGGACCCAGTACTTC | TRBJ2-5 | NA | many | TRBV3-1
CASSYLTNTEAFF | TGTGCCAGCAGTTACCTGACTAACACTGAAGCTTTCTTT | TRBJ1-1 | NA | many | TRBV6-2/TRBV6-3
CASSLGGGPITETQYF | TGTGCCAGCAGCTTGGGCGGGGGGCCGATAACGGAGACCCAGTACTTC | TRBJ2-5 | TRBD2 | few | TRBV7-2
CASSWGGSYEQYF | TGTGCCAGCAGCTGGGGAGGGTCCTACGAGCAGTACTTC | TRBJ2-7 | TRBD2 | many | TRBV28
CASSSSGLPDTQYF | TGTGCCAGCAGCTCCTCAGGTTTACCAGATACGCAGTATTTT | TRBJ2-3 | NA | NA | TRBV7-9
CSARQGRDQPQHF | TGCAGTGCTAGACAGGGGAGGGATCAGCCCCAGCATTTT | TRBJ1-5 | NA | NA | TRBV20-1
CASSPKPGDPGANVLTF | TGTGCCAGCAGTCCGAAACCGGGGGACCCTGGGGCCAACGTCCTGACTTTC | TRBJ2-6 | NA | many | TRBV25-1
CASSLGSPDSYNEQFF | TGTGCCAGCAGTTTAGGTAGCCCGGACTCCTACAATGAGCAGTTCTTC | TRBJ2-1 | NA | few | TRBV27
CSVEKRGTDTQYF | TGCAGCGTTGAAAAAAGGGGAACAGATACGCAGTATTTT | TRBJ2-3 | NA | many | TRBV29-1
CASGEDYTDTQYF | TGTGCCAGCGGGGAGGACTATACAGATACGCAGTATTTT | TRBJ2-3 | NA | many | TRBV7-9
CASSFQSTEAFF | TGTGCCAGCAGCTTCCAGTCCACTGAAGCTTTCTTT | TRBJ1-1 | NA | NA | TRBV28
CASSYLSQGMDEQFF | TGTGCCAGCAGCTACCTTTCACAAGGGATGGATGAGCAGTTCTTC | TRBJ2-1 | NA | NA | TRBV7-9
CASSQVQGAPIEKLFF | TGTGCCAGCAGCCAAGTTCAGGGGGCGCCTATTGAAAAACTGTTTTTT | TRBJ1-4 | TRBD1 | few | TRBV4-2
CAISGNQGNEQFF | TGTGCCATCAGTGGGAATCAGGGGAATGAGCAGTTCTTC | TRBJ2-1 | NA | NA | TRBV10-3
CASSPYPTGNYNSPLHF | TGTGCCAGCAGCCCCTACCCGACAGGGAACTATAATTCACCCCTCCACTTT | TRBJ1-6 | TRBD1 | NA | TRBV9
CASSVEGQEYNEQFF | TGTGCCAGCAGCGTAGAGGGACAGGAGTACAATGAGCAGTTCTTC | TRBJ2-1 | TRBD1 | few | TRBV9
CASNPGGNYGYTF | TGTGCCAGCAACCCGGGCGGAAACTATGGCTACACCTTC | TRBJ1-2 | NA | NA | TRBV28
CASSTPTEVAFF | TGTGCCAGCAGTACACCGACCGAGGTCGCTTTCTTT | TRBJ1-1 | NA | few | TRBV28
CASSFPPYEQYF | TGTGCCAGCAGTTTCCCTCCCTACGAGCAGTACTTC | TRBJ2-7 | NA | few | TRBV28
CASSSTGTALTGAFF | TGTGCCAGCAGTTCAACCGGGACAGCGCTCACTGGGGCTTTCTTT | TRBJ1-1 | TRBD1 | NA | TRBV12-3/TRBV12-4
CASSTFRDRGLRGANVLTF | TGTGCCAGCAGTACCTTTAGGGACAGGGGGCTTCGCGGGGCCAACGTCCTGACTTTC | TRBJ2-6 | TRBD1 | few | TRBV6-2/TRBV6-3
CASSLTGLAGGQETQYF | TGTGCCAGCAGCTTAACGGGACTAGCGGGGGGTCAAGAGACCCAGTACTTC | TRBJ2-5 | TRBD2 | many | TRBV7-3
CSTVGNTEAFF | TGCAGCACCGTGGGTAACACTGAAGCTTTCTTT | TRBJ1-1 | NA | NA | TRBV29-1
CASSYGGPEAFF | TGTGCCAGCAGTTATGGAGGCCCGGAGGCTTTCTTT | TRBJ1-1 | NA | NA | TRBV12-3/TRBV12-4
CASSVGGYPGANVLTF | TGTGCCAGCAGCGTAGGAGGGTACCCTGGGGCCAACGTCCTGACTTTC | TRBJ2-6 | NA | NA | TRBV9